Below are 16 T cell receptor beta chains sequenced from a single sample in a study of regulatory T cells in long-lasting Graves disease. Time point meaning: newly diagnosed GD, antithyroid drugs for less than 3 months. Generation of the TCR library employed RNA extracted from PBMCs. The authors built TCR beta libraries using iRepertoire HTBI primers and Arm-PCR of CDR3 regions. One entry per CDR3 protein results from TCRdb running MiXCR on the multiplex PCR reads. The sample consists of about 620,000 distinct CDR3 sequences, roughly 15% of them appearing once. These sequences were also reported in another study, on T cells in Graves' hyperthyroidism and ophthalmopathy.

The starting material was peripheral blood mononuclear cells (PBMCs), obtained at new diagnosis, from a patient treated with antithyroid drugs. Source of these receptors: a woman aged 25-40 years with Graves disease.

This clonotype was counted ten times or more. The chain joins TRBV7-2 to TRBJ1-1; D is uncertain. Trimming cost V 4 bases and J 0 bases, with 6 bases left between them. The CDR3 covers 13 residues. Per germline, CDR1 SGHTA and CDR2 FQGNSA. CDR3 residues: CASSSLMNTEAFF. As DNA, the CDR3 is TGTGCCAGCAGCTCCCTAATGAACACTGAAGCTTTCTTT.

In this sample, this clonotype turned up many times. The J gene is TRBJ1-1, the V gene TRBV2; tentative D call: TRBD1 (5 bases). The germline gives CDR1 SNHLY, CDR2 FYNNEI. Deletions cut 8 bases from V and 2 bases from J, with 18 bases between. The CDR3 totals 15 residues. The CDR3 sequence is CASPAWDVPNTEAFF. Written as DNA, the CDR3 is TGTGCCAGCCCCGCTTGGGACGTACCCAACACTGAAGCTTTCTTT.

This clonotype appeared many times. The genes are TRBV11-1 and TRBJ1-2, with a possible D match to TRBD1 (6 bases). CDR1 and CDR2 from the germline V gene are SGHAT and FQDESV (reference sequence). Trimming removed 5 bases at V and 13 bases at J, with 17 bases between. This CDR3 comprises 12 residues. CDR3 sequence reads: CASSDDRSRGTF. In nucleotides, the CDR3 is TGTGCCAGCAGCGATGACAGGAGTAGAGGCACCTTC.

The chain employs TRBV19 and TRBJ1-3, with D perhaps TRBD1 (5 bases). The germline V and J ends were trimmed by 6 bases and 0 bases, with 12 bases remaining between them. The length of the CDR3 is 15 residues. The germline V gene has CDR1 LNHDA and CDR2 SQIVND (reference sequence). The CDR3 DNA reads as TGTGCCAGTAGGAGATACAGGAGCTCTGGAAACACCATATATTTT. It codes for CASRRYRSSGNTIYF.

In its sample, this clonotype was seen many times. The chain couples TRBV28 to TRBJ1-5; D might be TRBD1 (6 bases). This CDR3 is built from 16 residues. In germline, CDR1 is MDHEN, CDR2 SYDVKM. V shed 1 base and J shed 5 bases, with 15 bases lying between them. CDR3 sequence: CASSLSGGSGYQPQHF. CDR3 coding DNA: TGTGCCAGCAGTTTATCGGGGGGCTCGGGGTATCAGCCCCAGCATTTT.

This clonotype was seen many times. The V gene is TRBV10-3, the J gene TRBJ1-1; D is unclear. Germline V lookup: CDR1 ENHRY, CDR2 SYGVKD. The V gene lost 0 bases and the J gene lost 1 base, with 6 bases spanning the gap. The CDR3 covers 14 residues. CDR3 in amino acids: CAISESYRNTEAFF. Here the CDR3 DNA reads TGTGCCATCAGTGAGTCGTACAGGAACACTGAAGCTTTCTTT.

The chain joins TRBV11-2 to TRBJ2-3; D is uncertain. The V end lost 0 bases, the J end lost 6 bases, and 10 bases lay between the germline ends. The germline V gene has CDR1 SGHAT and CDR2 FQNNGV. CDR3 size: 14 residues. CDR3: CASSLDFLQDTQYF. The CDR3 nucleotides are TGTGCCAGCAGCTTAGACTTTTTGCAGGATACGCAGTATTTT.

This clonotype came up many times. V usage is TRBV28 and J usage is TRBJ2-7; possibly TRBD2 for D (7 bases). V was trimmed by 4 bases and J by 5 bases, leaving 15 bases between them. This CDR3 region has 14 residues. Per germline, CDR1 MDHEN and CDR2 SYDVKM. As DNA, the CDR3 is TGTGCCAGCAGTTACCGGGGGGCAGGGCACGAGCAGTACTTC. The encoded protein is CASSYRGAGHEQYF.

CDR3 DNA: TGTGCCAGCTCGCCTACCACTCCGGGCAAAACCTACGAGCAGTACTTC. Translated: CASSPTTPGKTYEQYF. The chain has TRBV18 and TRBJ2-7, with no clear D. The CDR3 is made up of 16 amino acids. The V end was cut by 6 bases, the J end by 2 bases, with 20 bases between. Germline assignment: CDR1 KGHSH and CDR2 LQKENI.

This clonotype was detected ten times or more. CDR3 residues: CSAKLPGQVFYGYTF. CDR3 nucleotides: TGCAGTGCGAAACTACCGGGACAGGTTTTCTATGGCTACACCTTC. V usage is TRBV20-1 and J usage is TRBJ1-2; 8 nucleotides agree with TRBD1. The V segment lost 6 bases and the J segment 4 bases; nucleotides outside the gene matches: 13. This CDR3 spans 15 amino acids. The V gene's germline CDR1 is DFQATT and CDR2 SNEGSKA (reference sequence).

CDR3 loop: CASSEAMTGRETQYF. As DNA, the CDR3 is TGTGCCAGCAGTGAAGCGATGACAGGGCGGGAGACCCAGTACTTC. The chain recombines TRBV2 with TRBJ2-5; 7 positions match TRBD1. The germline V gene encodes CDR1 SNHLY and CDR2 FYNNEI. The junction had 6 bases not matched to a gene; V was cut back by 0 bases and J by 5 bases. The CDR3 loop spans 15 amino acids.

This clonotype came up many times. This chain links TRBV5-5 with TRBJ1-1; D is undetermined. CDR1 and CDR2 (germline): SGHKS, YYEKEE (reference sequence). The CDR3 covers 14 residues. V lost 6 bases to trimming and J lost 7 bases, with 19 bases between them. CDR3 sequence reads: CASNPLDQILEAFF. The CDR3 region has the DNA TGTGCCAGCAACCCCCTGGACCAGATCCTTGAAGCTTTCTTT.

This clonotype has only a few counts. V gene TRBV20-1 combines with J gene TRBJ2-1; the match to TRBD1 covers 8 bases. Germline assignment: CDR1 DFQATT and CDR2 SNEGSKA (reference sequence). The CDR3 is made up of 11 amino acids. Trimming cost V 5 bases and J 15 bases; bases outside gene matches: 9. CDR3 nucleotide sequence: TGCAGTGCTGGACTGCGACAGGGGCCGTTCTTC. This translates into CSAGLRQGPFF.

This clonotype was detected ten times or more. This chain connects TRBV28 to TRBJ2-7, with TRBD2 identical over 8 bases. This CDR3 contains 13 residues. CDR1 is MDHEN and CDR2 is SYDVKM in the germline V gene. After removal of 9 bases from V and 2 bases from J, the junction contained 6 bases not matched to a gene. This chain's CDR3 is CASAGGPTYEQYF. The CDR3, as DNA: TGTGCCAGTGCGGGGGGACCTACCTACGAGCAGTACTTC.

The V gene is TRBV29-1, the J gene TRBJ2-7; TRBD1 agrees at 9 bases. Looked up from germline, CDR1 is SQVTM and CDR2 is ANQGSEA. V shed 6 bases and J 3 bases; nucleotides not matched to a gene: 6. The length of the CDR3 is 13 residues. The chain's CDR3 is CSVMGQGFYEQYF. The CDR3 nucleotides are TGCAGCGTGATGGGACAGGGTTTCTACGAGCAGTACTTC.

As for this clonotype: This may stem from a read error, because a much larger clone lies one nucleotide away. The missing conserved phenylalanine or tryptophan at the end of this CDR3 makes a read error likely. J is TRBJ2-2 and V is TRBV10-3; D is unresolved. V shed 6 bases and J shed 0 bases, with 17 bases lying between them. There are 17 residues in the CDR3. CDR1 is ENHRY, CDR2 SYGVKD, per germline. The CDR3 protein is CAISASQGPTNTGELFL. CDR3 coding DNA: TGTGCCATCAGCGCTAGTCAAGGACCAACGAACACCGGGGAGCTGTTTCTT.